This TCR beta chain came from a study of T cells in Graves' hyperthyroidism and ophthalmopathy. The germline CDR1 and CDR2 sequences are SGHAT and FQNNGV. The CDR3 spans 14 residues. After removal of 5 bases from V and 2 bases from J, the junction contained 4 bases not matched to a gene. Amplification of TCR beta CDR3 regions was performed using RNA transcripts as template. First-round RT-PCR with HTBI primers amplified the TCR CDR3 region. MiXCR was run by TCRdb on the multiplex PCR reads, yielding one entry per CDR3 protein. The sample has roughly 380,000 distinct CDR3 sequences, about 13% seen once.

What was sequenced was blood. The chain recombines TRBV11-2 with TRBJ2-7; TRBD2 aligns across 9 bases. The receptor was derived from a woman younger than 30 with Graves' hyperthyroidism. CDR3 sequence reads: CASSPAGGTYEQYF. CDR3 sequence (DNA): TGTGCCAGCAGCCCAGCGGGAGGCACCTACGAGCAGTACTTC.